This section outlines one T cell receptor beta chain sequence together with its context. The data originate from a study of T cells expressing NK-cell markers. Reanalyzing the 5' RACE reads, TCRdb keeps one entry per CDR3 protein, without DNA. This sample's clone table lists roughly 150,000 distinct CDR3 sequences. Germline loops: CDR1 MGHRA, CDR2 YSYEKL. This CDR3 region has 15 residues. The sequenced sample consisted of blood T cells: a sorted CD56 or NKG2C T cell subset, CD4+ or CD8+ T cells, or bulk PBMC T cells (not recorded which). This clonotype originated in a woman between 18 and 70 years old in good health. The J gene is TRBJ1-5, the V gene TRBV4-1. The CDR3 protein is CASRQGATLNQPQHF.